These 19 T cell receptor beta chains were sequenced from one sample in a study of T cell changes during pregnancy in multiple sclerosis. Repertoires were generated with immunoSEQ multiplex PCR, while TCRdb's copy carries only in-frame clones and drops some. The sample includes about 100,000 clones, around 92% of them seen just once. This specimen consisted of peripheral blood, obtained before pregnancy. Receptor source: a female donor with multiple sclerosis, enrolled in a pregnancy study.

The chain has TRBV6-5 and TRBJ2-2; possibly TRBD1 for D (5 bases). CDR3 length: 11 amino acids. Trimming removed 6 bases from V and 9 bases from J, with 8 bases in between. The germline V gene encodes CDR1 MNHEY and CDR2 SVGAGI. The CDR3 nucleotides are TGTGCCAGCAGGGGGCCCCGGGAGCTGTTTTTT. This encodes CASRGPRELFF.

The chain combines TRBV6-1 with TRBJ2-1, with 9 positions matching TRBD2. V lost 4 bases to trimming and J lost 0 bases; unmatched junction nucleotides: 4. The CDR3 runs 16 residues. Germline CDR1 and CDR2: MNHNS and SASEGT. This CDR3 is CASSVLSGSSYNEQFF. In nucleotides, the CDR3 is TGTGCCAGCAGTGTGCTTAGCGGGAGCTCCTACAATGAGCAGTTCTTC.

The CDR3 DNA follows: TGCGCCAGCAGCTCGTGGGGGGACAGTACCTACGAGCAGTACTTC. Its protein is CASSSWGDSTYEQYF. The chain couples TRBV5-1 to TRBJ2-7; D is possibly TRBD1 (7 bases). The CDR3 loop spans 15 amino acids. Germline CDR1 is SGHRS and CDR2 is YFSETQ. The V end was cut by 3 bases, the J end by 2 bases, with 15 bases between.

The chain joins TRBV6-5 to TRBJ2-7; 8 positions agree with TRBD1. Unmatched junction bases numbered 6, after V lost 6 bases and J lost 2 bases. Per the germline V gene, CDR1 is MNHEY and CDR2 is SVGAGI. The CDR3 contains 14 residues. CDR3 loop: CASRRGQAAYEQYF. Written as DNA, the CDR3 is TGTGCCAGCAGAAGGGGACAGGCAGCCTACGAGCAGTACTTC.

The chain carries TRBV15 and TRBJ2-1, with D possibly matching TRBD2 (6 bases). The germline V and J ends were trimmed by 3 bases and 6 bases, with 18 bases remaining between them. This CDR3 comprises 16 residues. CDR1 and CDR2 (germline): LNHNV, YYDKDF (reference sequence). CDR3 DNA: TGTGCCACCAGCAGGGAGGGAGCCGGAATTTTCAATGAGCAGTTCTTC. Residues: CATSREGAGIFNEQFF.

This clone showed up just once. The V call is TRBV2, the J call TRBJ2-1; D is possibly TRBD2 (5 bases). CDR1 is SNHLY, CDR2 FYNNEI, per germline. The germline V and J ends were trimmed by 7 bases and 1 base, with 20 bases remaining between them. The CDR3 has 17 residues. CDR3 amino acids: CASIPPGLAGSYNEQFF. In DNA form, the CDR3 reads TGTGCCAGCATTCCTCCCGGTCTAGCTGGTTCCTACAATGAGCAGTTCTTC.

The V and J genes are TRBV6-1 and TRBJ2-7; TRBD1 is a possible D gene (6 bases). The CDR3 totals 13 residues. Germline V gives CDR1 MNHNS, CDR2 SASEGT. Trimming shortened V by 6 bases and J by 4 bases, and 13 bases separated the two germline ends. The CDR3, as DNA: TGTGCCAGCAGCTTAGCCGACAGGTACGAGCAGTACTTC. Protein: CASSLADRYEQYF.

In this sample, this clone turned up once. The V gene is TRBV2, the J gene TRBJ2-7; 8 bases are shared with TRBD1. Germline CDR1 SNHLY, CDR2 FYNNEI. This CDR3 spans 14 amino acids. Trimming removed 3 bases from V and 2 bases from J; junction bases left unmatched: 3. As DNA, the CDR3 is TGTGCCAGCAGTGACGGACAGGGCCCCTACGAGCAGTACTTC. Protein product: CASSDGQGPYEQYF.

The chain joins TRBV29-1 to TRBJ1-2, with TRBD1 as a possible D gene (6 bases). CDR1 is SQVTM, CDR2 ANQGSEA, per germline. V was shortened by 6 bases and J by 2 bases, with 16 bases between the two germline ends. The CDR3 runs 14 residues. The CDR3, as DNA: TGCAGCGTCCACAGCGGGACAAGGAACTATGGCTACACCTTC. It translates to CSVHSGTRNYGYTF.

This clone was recorded once. The chain uses TRBV28 and TRBJ2-5, with 13 bases identical to TRBD2. The CDR3 loop spans 15 amino acids. The germline V gene encodes CDR1 MDHEN and CDR2 SYDVKM. With V trimmed by 5 bases and J by 5 bases, 5 bases remained unmatched. The CDR3 nucleotides are TGTGCCAGCAGTGAGGGACTAGCGGGAAGGGAGACCCAGTACTTC. Translated, it gives CASSEGLAGRETQYF.

This chain connects TRBV9 to TRBJ2-7; 8 bases are shared with TRBD2. The germline CDR1 and CDR2 sequences are SGDLS and YYNGEE. V was clipped by 1 base and J by 3 bases; unmatched bases: 6. This CDR3 region has 15 residues. CDR3 bases: TGTGCCAGCAGCGTAACTAGCGGAACTTTCTACGAGCAGTACTTC. It codes for CASSVTSGTFYEQYF.

The chain carries TRBV5-1 and TRBJ1-2; tentative D call: TRBD1 (6 bases). The CDR3 runs 17 residues. V was clipped by 0 bases and J by 8 bases, with 23 bases between them. CDR1 and CDR2 from the germline V gene are SGHRS and YFSETQ. CDR3 residues: CASSLAPPATGIYGYTF. CDR3 nucleotides: TGCGCCAGCAGCTTGGCCCCACCCGCAACAGGGATTTACGGCTACACCTTC. The full variable domain, its missing parts supplied by reference TRBV5-1 and TRBJ1-2, is KAGVTQTPRYLIKTRGQQVTLSCSPISGHRSVSWYQQTPGQGLQFLFEYFSETQRNKGNFPGRFSGRQFSNSRSEMNVSTLELGDSALYLCASSLAPPATGIYGYTFGSGTRLTVV.

This clone was counted a few times. This chain links TRBV6-5 with TRBJ2-7; tentatively, D is TRBD2 (5 bases). V gave up 10 bases and J gave up 0 bases, with 13 bases separating them. The CDR3 sequence is 13 residues long. Germline V gene data show CDR1 as MNHEY and CDR2 as SVGAGI. The CDR3 nucleotides read TGTGCCACCCGGCAGAGGGACTCCTACGAGCAGTACTTC. Encoded protein: CATRQRDSYEQYF.

This chain links TRBV5-6 with TRBJ2-2; no clear D. CDR1 SGHDT and CDR2 YYEEEE come from the germline V gene. The CDR3 is 14 amino acids. V dropped 4 bases and J dropped 0 bases, with 7 bases sitting between them. DNA of the CDR3: TGTGCCAGCAGCCCGCTAACGAACACCGGGGAGCTGTTTTTT. The encoded protein is CASSPLTNTGELFF.

This sequence joins TRBV19 and TRBJ2-1; TRBD2 matches 7 bases. V trimming: 3 bases; J trimming: 7 bases; junction bases outside the gene matches: 9. Germline assignment: CDR1 LNHDA and CDR2 SQIVND (reference sequence). This CDR3 has 15 residues. CDR3 loop: CASSIFAGVGNEQFF. As DNA, the CDR3 is TGTGCCAGTAGTATTTTTGCGGGAGTTGGTAATGAGCAGTTCTTC. The full variable domain, its missing parts supplied by reference TRBV19 and TRBJ2-1, is DGGITQSPKYLFRKEGQNVTLSCEQNLNHDAMYWYRQDPGQGLRLIYYSQIVNDFQKGDIAEGYSVSREKKESFPLTVTSAQKNPTAFYLCASSIFAGVGNEQFFGPGTRLTVL.

This chain uses TRBV7-8 with TRBJ2-1, with 14 bases identical to TRBD2. Germline loops: CDR1 SGHVS, CDR2 FQNEAQ. Germline trimming cut 5 bases from V and 6 bases from J; bases unmatched to any gene: 6. The CDR3 extends over 16 amino acids. The CDR3: CASSKGTSGSGNEQFF. CDR3 nucleotides: TGTGCCAGCAGCAAAGGGACTAGCGGGAGTGGCAATGAGCAGTTCTTC.

The V gene is TRBV5-6, the J gene TRBJ2-7, with TRBD2 matching 11 bases. Trimming removed 4 bases from V and 7 bases from J; junction bases left unmatched: 10. This CDR3 is built from 15 residues. Per the germline V gene, CDR1 is SGHDT and CDR2 is YYEEEE. CDR3 protein: CASSTTSGVHLEQYF. Written as DNA, the CDR3 is TGTGCCAGCAGCACGACTAGCGGGGTCCATCTGGAGCAGTACTTC. Full variable domain (outside the CDR3, taken from reference TRBV5-6 and TRBJ2-7): DAGVTQSPTHLIKTRGQQVTLRCSPKSGHDTVSWYQQALGQGPQFIFQYYEEEERQRGNFPDRFSGHQFPNYSSELNVNALLLGDSALYLCASSTTSGVHLEQYFGPGTRLTVT.

Here the CDR3 DNA reads TGTGCCAGCAGCGTAGTTGGTAGCGGGAGCACAGATACGCAGTATTTT. Translating it yields CASSVVGSGSTDTQYF. V gene TRBV9 combines with J gene TRBJ2-3, with 7 positions matching TRBD2. V gave up 0 bases and J gave up 0 bases; unmatched junction bases: 4. From germline, CDR1 is SGDLS and CDR2 YYNGEE. This CDR3 region has 16 residues. Based on the CDR3 plus reference TRBV9 and TRBJ2-3, the full variable domain is DSGVTQTPKHLITATGQRVTLRCSPRSGDLSVYWYQQSLDQGLQFLIQYYNGEERAKGNILERFSAQQFPDLHSELNLSSLELGDSALYFCASSVVGSGSTDTQYFGPGTRLTVL.

The V and J genes are TRBV11-2 and TRBJ2-5; D uncertain. The CDR3 totals 13 residues. Germline V lookup: CDR1 SGHAT, CDR2 FQNNGV. V gave up 1 base and J gave up 7 bases, with 10 bases separating them. Here the CDR3 reads CASSLGRSATQYF. The CDR3 nucleotides are TGTGCCAGCAGCTTAGGTCGGTCCGCGACCCAGTACTTC.